The 17 T cell receptor beta chains in this list originate from one sample, sequenced in a study of blood T cell repertoires in COVID-19 (dated by TCRdb to about 2020). The library was made by the immunoSEQ multiplex PCR assay. This is the immuneACCESS table as TCRdb keeps it, with only in-frame sequences that have V and J called. A part of the clones is gone; compared with another copy, unresolved V genes explain less than half, and the rest is unexplained. Present in this sample are 20,000 to 30,000 clones, 90% to 95% of which were seen just once. Together, the top ten hold roughly 4% of the sample. The sample consisted of peripheral blood. These receptors all stem from a woman aged 50 to 60 with active COVID-19.

The rearrangement uses TRBV10-1 and TRBJ1-1, with 9 bases fitting TRBD1. Germline loops: CDR1 WNHNN, CDR2 SYGVQD (reference sequence). With V trimmed by 3 bases and J by 10 bases, 12 bases remained unmatched. The CDR3 length is 15 residues. The CDR3 spells CASSETGTGSIGAFF. CDR3 coding DNA: TGCGCCAGCAGTGAAACCGGGACAGGGTCGATCGGAGCTTTCTTT.

The rearrangement links TRBV5-4 to TRBJ2-1, with D perhaps matching TRBD2 (6 bases). Germline V gene lookup returns CDR1 SGHNT and CDR2 YYREEE (reference sequence). This CDR3 has 15 residues. V lost 3 bases and J lost 0, with 10 bases in between. CDR3 residues: CASSSHGSSYNEQFF. CDR3 sequence (DNA): TGTGCCAGCAGCTCCCACGGGAGCTCCTACAATGAGCAGTTCTTC.

V gene TRBV5-6 combines with J gene TRBJ2-7, with 9 positions matching TRBD1. The V segment lost 4 bases and the J segment 3 bases; nucleotides outside the gene matches: 11. This CDR3 is 16 amino acids long. The V gene's germline CDR1 is SGHDT and CDR2 YYEEEE. The CDR3 nucleotides read TGTGCCAGCAGCCAAGGGGGGGACAGGGCTCTCTACGAGCAGTACTTC. This codes for CASSQGGDRALYEQYF.

The chain combines TRBV3-1 (or the pseudogene TRBV3-2) with TRBJ1-1; a weak D match, TRBD1 (5 bases). Germline lookup yields CDR1 LGHDT and CDR2 YNNKEL (reference sequence). CDR3 length equals 17 residues. The V gene lost 5 bases and the J gene lost 0 bases, with 19 bases spanning the gap. Written as DNA, the CDR3 is TGTGCCAGCAGCGCACGAATTGCAGGGTCAATGAACACTGAAGCTTTCTTT. Protein product: CASSARIAGSMNTEAFF.

The chain uses TRBV5-6 and TRBJ1-5, with D unclear. This CDR3 comprises 19 residues. CDR1 is SGHDT, CDR2 YYEEEE, per germline. V was clipped by 1 base and J by 0 bases, with 20 bases between them. The CDR3: CASSLSGTVDYYSNQPQHF. Written as DNA, the CDR3 is TGTGCCAGCAGCTTGAGTGGAACAGTCGATTATTATAGCAATCAGCCCCAGCATTTT.

This clone was recorded a few times. The CDR3 DNA is TGCGCCAGCAGCCAAGAAGTATCGGGACTAGCGGGGTCCTACGAGCAGTACTTC. It translates to CASSQEVSGLAGSYEQYF. The chain joins TRBV4-1 to TRBJ2-7; 13 positions agree with TRBD2. The V and J ends lost 0 bases and 1 base, in that order; junction bases with no gene match: 6. Germline lookup yields CDR1 MGHRA and CDR2 YSYEKL. CDR3 size: 18 residues.

The chain recombines TRBV10-2 with TRBJ2-5; TRBD2 agrees at 7 bases. The trim removed 6 bases at V and 2 bases at J, leaving 6 bases unmatched. Germline CDR1 is WSHSY and CDR2 is SAAADI. The length of the CDR3 is 14 residues. The CDR3 protein is CASSPTGRQETQYF. The CDR3 coding sequence is TGCGCCAGCAGCCCCACCGGGAGGCAAGAGACCCAGTACTTC.

This chain connects TRBV7-2 to TRBJ2-5, with no clear D. Trimming removed 3 bases from V and 2 bases from J, with 7 bases in between. The CDR3 contains 13 residues. Germline V gene data show CDR1 as SGHTA and CDR2 as FQGNSA. CDR3 sequence: CASSFAGQETQYF. As DNA, the CDR3 is TGTGCCAGCAGCTTCGCAGGACAAGAGACCCAGTACTTC.

The chain couples TRBV6-2 or TRBV6-3 to TRBJ2-5; the D gene is possibly TRBD1 (6 bases). CDR3 length equals 12 residues. V was cut by 6 bases and J by 4 bases, with 9 bases left in between. Germline V lookup: CDR1 MNHEY, CDR2 SVGEGT. As DNA, the CDR3 is TGTGCCAGCAGCACAGGGTTAGAGACCCAGTACTTC. Translation: CASSTGLETQYF.

For the CDR3, the DNA is TGCGCCAGCAGCCAAGGGACAAGTGCAACTAATGAAAAACTGTTTTTT. Residues: CASSQGTSATNEKLFF. The V call is TRBV4-1, the J call TRBJ1-4, with a possible D match to TRBD1 (5 bases). The CDR3 loop spans 16 amino acids. Trimming removed 1 base at V and 0 bases at J, with 9 bases between. Germline-derived CDR1 and CDR2 are MGHRA and YSYEKL.

The chain uses TRBV24-1 and TRBJ2-1, with D maybe TRBD1 (6 bases). The CDR3 length is 16 residues. CDR1 and CDR2 from the germline V gene are KGHDR and SFDVKD. The ends were cut back, 5 bases at V and 1 base at J, with 14 bases in the middle. The CDR3 sequence is CATSVHRADSYNEQFF. The CDR3 DNA reads TGTGCCACCAGTGTGCACAGGGCGGATTCCTACAATGAGCAGTTCTTC.

The chain links TRBV7-9 to TRBJ2-2; a weak D match, TRBD1 (6 bases). Trimming removed 1 base from V and 4 bases from J, with 10 bases in between. Germline loops: CDR1 SEHNR, CDR2 FQNEAQ (reference sequence). The CDR3 is 15 amino acids. CDR3 nucleotides: TGTGCCAGCAGCTTAGGGTCAGGGGCCACCGGGGAGCTGTTTTTT. Translation: CASSLGSGATGELFF.

V gene TRBV18 combines with J gene TRBJ1-4; D may be TRBD1 (5 bases). Between the trimmed V and J ends, which lost 6 bases and 4 bases, there was a span of 12 bases. CDR3 length: 14 residues. The V gene's germline CDR1 is KGHSH and CDR2 LQKENI. The CDR3 loop is CASSPTAINEKLFF. The CDR3 DNA is TGTGCCAGCTCCCCGACAGCCATTAATGAAAAACTGTTTTTT.

The CDR3 DNA sequence: TGTGCCAGCAGCCGGGGTGGGATGGAGACCCAGTACTTC. It encodes CASSRGGMETQYF. V usage is TRBV7-9 and J usage is TRBJ2-5; TRBD2 is a possible D gene (5 bases). The CDR3 loop spans 13 amino acids. Germline values: CDR1 SEHNR, CDR2 FQNEAQ (reference sequence). V was cut by 5 bases and J by 5 bases, with 12 bases left in between. Filled out from reference TRBV7-9 and TRBJ2-5, the complete variable domain reads DTGVSQNPRHKITKRGQNVTFRCDPISEHNRLYWYRQTLGQGPEFLTYFQNEAQLEKSRLLSDRFSAERPKGSFSTLEIQRTEQGDSAMYLCASSRGGMETQYFGPGTRLLVL.

This rearrangement joins TRBV2 to TRBJ1-5, with 9 bases aligning to TRBD1. V lost 6 bases and J lost 3; bases outside the gene matches: 3. This CDR3 is built from 14 residues. Germline CDR1 and CDR2: SNHLY and FYNNEI. CDR3 sequence reads: CASSGQGNNQPQHF. The CDR3 DNA reads TGTGCCAGCAGCGGACAGGGGAACAATCAGCCCCAGCATTTT.

The chain links TRBV13 to TRBJ2-7, with TRBD2 identical over 8 bases. This CDR3 region has 13 residues. The germline V gene has CDR1 PRHDT and CDR2 FYEKMQ (reference sequence). V was pared by 6 bases and J by 6 bases, with 7 bases of the junction left unmatched. The CDR3 DNA sequence: TGTGCCAGCAGGCCCTTCGGGGGGGGCGAGCAGTACTTC. Translating gives CASRPFGGGEQYF.

The rearrangement uses TRBV19 and TRBJ1-1; possible D gene TRBD1, 5 bases. Per the germline V gene, CDR1 is LNHDA and CDR2 is SQIVND (reference sequence). The CDR3 is 14 residues long. Trimming removed 7 bases from V and 3 bases from J, with 15 bases in between. In DNA, the CDR3 is TGTGCCAGTACCGGTGTGGCAGGGTACACTGAAGCTTTCTTT. This sequence encodes CASTGVAGYTEAFF.